This is a list of T cell receptor beta chains from one sample in a study of OX40 agonist ivuxolimab in advanced cancers. Profiled with immunoSEQ multiplex PCR; TCRdb holds only in-frame clones, not every one. The data contain about 120,000 clones, 90% to 95% of them singletons. The specimen comprised CD4+ or CD8+ T cells sorted from blood, sampled in a trial of the OX40 agonist ivuxolimab. These receptor sequences come from an adult with an advanced solid tumor such as melanoma, head and neck, liver or kidney cancer. CDR3s include the opening cysteine and the closing phenylalanine or tryptophan. The order of the fields is CDR3 protein, CDR3 DNA, V gene, clone size, J gene, D gene. A D gene is named only where the DNA matches it firmly. Expanded clones are given a class, and other clones once, few, many or no size at all.

CASSRPPAGGLEQFF TGTGCCAGCAGCCGCCCCCCGGCAGGGGGCCTTGAGCAGTTCTTC TRBV7-6 NA TRBJ2-1 TRBD1
CASSRGHDSGNTIYF TGTGCCAGCTCACGGGGACACGACTCTGGAAACACCATATATTTT TRBV18 NA TRBJ1-3 NA
CASSLVTEAFF TGTGCCAGCAGCTTGGTCACTGAAGCTTTCTTT TRBV7-2 NA TRBJ1-1 NA
CASSLSTGWEKLFF TGCGCCAGCAGCTTGTCCACAGGGTGGGAAAAACTGTTTTTT TRBV5-1 NA TRBJ1-4 NA
CAISGGRADTQYF TGCGCCATCTCGGGGGGGAGGGCAGATACGCAGTATTTT TRBV10-2 NA TRBJ2-3 TRBD2
CASSQDSGAYQPQHF TGCGCCAGCAGCCAAGATTCAGGGGCCTATCAGCCCCAGCATTTT TRBV4-3 NA TRBJ1-5 NA
CASSLGGTSSYEQYF TGTGCCAGCAGCCTAGGGGGGACCTCATCCTACGAGCAGTACTTC TRBV6-6 NA TRBJ2-7 NA
CASSLSGVTGDTQYF TGTGCCAGCAGCTTATCGGGAGTAACAGGGGATACGCAGTATTTT TRBV7-3 NA TRBJ2-3 NA
CASSLAIGTRTDTQYF TGCGCCAGCAGCTTGGCCATAGGGACACGCACAGATACGCAGTATTTT TRBV5-1 NA TRBJ2-3 NA
CASSSDGSYGYTF TGTGCCAGCAGCTCGGACGGGAGCTATGGCTACACCTTC TRBV5-4 NA TRBJ1-2 NA
CASSFFDRRLNTEAFF TGTGCCAGCAGCTTCTTCGACAGGCGATTGAACACTGAAGCTTTCTTT TRBV5-6 NA TRBJ1-1 NA
CASTYGTSITDTQYF TGTGCCAGCACCTACGGGACTAGCATCACAGATACGCAGTATTTT TRBV6-6 NA TRBJ2-3 TRBD2
CASSYYLLRDSGELFF TGTGCCAGCAGTTATTATCTTCTGCGGGACTCCGGGGAGCTGTTTTTT TRBV6-6 NA TRBJ2-2 NA
CASSFLAGIGELFF TGCGCCAGCAGCTTTTTAGCGGGGATCGGGGAGCTGTTTTTT TRBV5-1 NA TRBJ2-2 TRBD2
CASRDKNYNEQFF TGTGCCAGCAGGGACAAGAACTACAATGAGCAGTTCTTC TRBV2 NA TRBJ2-1 NA
CASSSRGRGRDGYTF TGTGCCAGCAGCTCCCGTGGCAGGGGGCGTGATGGCTACACCTTC TRBV7-8 NA TRBJ1-2 TRBD1
CASSKEWGEQFF TGCGCCAGCAGTAAGGAGTGGGGTGAGCAGTTCTTC TRBV4-1 once TRBJ2-1 NA
CASSPQGRIDQPQHF TGTGCCAGCAGTCCCCAGGGGAGGATTGATCAGCCCCAGCATTTT TRBV2 NA TRBJ1-5 NA
CASSVLEAETQYF TGTGCCAGCTCAGTACTGGAGGCGGAGACCCAGTACTTC TRBV18 NA TRBJ2-5 NA
CASSQADDRGNQPQHF TGTGCCAGCAGCCAAGCTGACGACAGGGGGAATCAGCCCCAGCATTTT TRBV5-4 NA TRBJ1-5 TRBD1
CASSLEGQNQPQHF TGTGCCAGCAGCTTAGAAGGGCAGAATCAGCCCCAGCATTTT TRBV7-2 NA TRBJ1-5 NA
CASSQGLASLSSYEQYF TGTGCCAGCAGTCAGGGACTAGCCTCCTTGAGCTCCTACGAGCAGTACTTC TRBV2 NA TRBJ2-7 TRBD2
CASGFSGGAANEQFF TGTGCTAGTGGTTTCAGCGGGGGGGCCGCGAATGAGCAGTTCTTC TRBV12-5 NA TRBJ2-1 TRBD2
CASRDKYGYTF TGTGCCAGTAGGGACAAGTATGGCTACACCTTC TRBV19 NA TRBJ1-2 NA
CASSPPGLADTGELFF TGTGCCAGCTCACCACCAGGCCTAGCGGACACCGGGGAGCTGTTTTTT TRBV18 NA TRBJ2-2 TRBD2
CASSLALEQYF TGTGCCAGCAGCTTAGCGCTCGAGCAGTACTTC TRBV7-2 few TRBJ2-7 NA
CASIQRGELFF TGTGCCAGCATACAAAGAGGGGAGCTGTTTTTT TRBV28 NA TRBJ2-2 NA
CASSLGQQETQYF TGTGCCAGCAGCCTTGGACAGCAAGAGACCCAGTACTTC TRBV7-9 NA TRBJ2-5 NA
CASSLQDVGLNYGYTF TGTGCCAGCAGTCTCCAAGATGTGGGGCTTAACTATGGCTACACCTTC TRBV7-2 NA TRBJ1-2 NA